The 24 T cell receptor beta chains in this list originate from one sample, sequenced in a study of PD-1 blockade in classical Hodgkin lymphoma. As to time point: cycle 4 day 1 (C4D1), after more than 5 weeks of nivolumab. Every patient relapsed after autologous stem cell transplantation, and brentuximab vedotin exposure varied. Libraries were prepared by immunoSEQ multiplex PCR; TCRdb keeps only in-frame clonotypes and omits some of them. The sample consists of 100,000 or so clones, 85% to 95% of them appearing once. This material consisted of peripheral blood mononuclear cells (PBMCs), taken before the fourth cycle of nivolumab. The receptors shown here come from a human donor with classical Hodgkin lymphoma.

The CDR3 here is CASDPGLYAGVPKLFF. The CDR3 bases are TGTGCCAGCGACCCGGGACTCTACGCGGGGGTGCCAAAACTGTTTTTT. The chain uses TRBV25-1 and TRBJ1-4; tentative D call: TRBD1 (5 bases). The CDR3 is 16 residues long. Germline CDR1 is MGHDK and CDR2 is SYGVNS. Trimming left V 8 bases short and J 10 bases short, with 26 bases between.

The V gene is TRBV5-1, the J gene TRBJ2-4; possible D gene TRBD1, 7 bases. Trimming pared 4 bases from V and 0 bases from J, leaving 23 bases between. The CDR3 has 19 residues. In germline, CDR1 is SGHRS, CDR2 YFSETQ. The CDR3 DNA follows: TGCGCCAGCAGCGGGTCCAGGGGGGACCTGGACGTAGCCAAAAACATTCAGTACTTC. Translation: CASSGSRGDLDVAKNIQYF.

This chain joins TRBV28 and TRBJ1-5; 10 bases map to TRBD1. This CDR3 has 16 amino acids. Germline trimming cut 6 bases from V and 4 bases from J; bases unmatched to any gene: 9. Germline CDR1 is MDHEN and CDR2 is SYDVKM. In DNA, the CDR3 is TGTGCCAGCAGACAAGACAGGGGGCTAGCTAATCAGCCCCAGCATTTT. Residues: CASRQDRGLANQPQHF.

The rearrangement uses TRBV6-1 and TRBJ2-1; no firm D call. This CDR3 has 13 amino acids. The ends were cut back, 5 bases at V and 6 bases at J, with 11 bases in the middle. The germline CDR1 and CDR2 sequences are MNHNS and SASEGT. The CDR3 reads CASSTRVPNEQFF. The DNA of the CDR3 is TGTGCCAGCAGTACCCGGGTCCCCAATGAGCAGTTCTTC.

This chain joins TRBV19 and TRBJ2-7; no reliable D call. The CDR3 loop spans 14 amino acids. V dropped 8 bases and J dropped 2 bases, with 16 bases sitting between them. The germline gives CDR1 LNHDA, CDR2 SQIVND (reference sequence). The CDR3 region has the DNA TGTGCCAGTGCCTCGGGCAGAGGACCCTACGAGCAGTACTTC. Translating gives CASASGRGPYEQYF.

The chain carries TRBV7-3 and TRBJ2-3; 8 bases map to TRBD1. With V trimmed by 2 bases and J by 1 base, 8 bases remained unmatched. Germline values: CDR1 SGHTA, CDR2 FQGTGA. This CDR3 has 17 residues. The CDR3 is CASSLGLSTGGTDTQYF. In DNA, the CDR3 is TGTGCCAGCAGCTTAGGGCTGTCGACAGGGGGCACAGATACGCAGTATTTT.

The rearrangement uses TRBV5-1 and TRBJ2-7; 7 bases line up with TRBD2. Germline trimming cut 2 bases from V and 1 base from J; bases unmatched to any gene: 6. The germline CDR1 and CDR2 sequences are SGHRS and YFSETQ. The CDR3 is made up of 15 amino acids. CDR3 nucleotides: TGCGCCAGCAGCTTTGGGCGGGAGCCTTCCTACGAGCAGTACTTC. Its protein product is CASSFGREPSYEQYF.

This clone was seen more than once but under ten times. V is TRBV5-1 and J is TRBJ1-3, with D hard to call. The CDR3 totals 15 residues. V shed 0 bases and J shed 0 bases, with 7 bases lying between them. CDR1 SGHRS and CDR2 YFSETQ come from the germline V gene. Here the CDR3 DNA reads TGCGCCAGCAGCTTGGCCGAGAGCTCTGGAAACACCATATATTTT. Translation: CASSLAESSGNTIYF.

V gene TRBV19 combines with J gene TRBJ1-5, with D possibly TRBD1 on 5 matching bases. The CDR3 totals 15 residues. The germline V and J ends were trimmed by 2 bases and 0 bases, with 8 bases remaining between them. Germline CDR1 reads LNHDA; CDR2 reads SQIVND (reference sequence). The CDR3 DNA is TGTGCCAGTAGTATACGCAGGGATAGCAATCAGCCCCAGCATTTT. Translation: CASSIRRDSNQPQHF.

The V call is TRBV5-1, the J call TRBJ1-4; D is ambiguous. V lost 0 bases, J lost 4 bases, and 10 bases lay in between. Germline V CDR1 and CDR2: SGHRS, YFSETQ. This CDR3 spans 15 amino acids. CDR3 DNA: TGCGCCAGCAGCTTGGACCAGCCACGTAATGAAAAACTGTTTTTT. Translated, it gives CASSLDQPRNEKLFF.

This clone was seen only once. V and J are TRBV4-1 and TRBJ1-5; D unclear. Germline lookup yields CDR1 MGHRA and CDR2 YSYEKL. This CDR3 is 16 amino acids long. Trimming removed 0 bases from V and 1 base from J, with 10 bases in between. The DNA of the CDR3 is TGCGCCAGCAGCCAAGAGCCCACCTTGAGCAATCAGCCCCAGCATTTT. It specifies CASSQEPTLSNQPQHF.

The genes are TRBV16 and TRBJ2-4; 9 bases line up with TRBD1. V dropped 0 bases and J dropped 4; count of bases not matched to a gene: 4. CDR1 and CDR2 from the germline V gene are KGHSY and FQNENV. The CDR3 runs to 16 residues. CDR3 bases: TGTGCCAGCAGCCAATCGTTTGGACAGGGGAAAAACATTCAGTACTTC. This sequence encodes CASSQSFGQGKNIQYF.

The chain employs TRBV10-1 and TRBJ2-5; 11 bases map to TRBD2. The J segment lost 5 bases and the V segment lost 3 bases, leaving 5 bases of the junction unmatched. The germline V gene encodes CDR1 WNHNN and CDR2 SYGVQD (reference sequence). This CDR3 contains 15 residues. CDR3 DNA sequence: TGCGCCAGCAGTGATTTAGCGGGAGGGCCGGAGACCCAGTACTTC. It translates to CASSDLAGGPETQYF.

Here the CDR3 DNA reads TGTGCCAGCAGAATGGAGCGGAGATCCTACGAGCAGTACTTC. Its protein is CASRMERRSYEQYF. This sequence joins TRBV11-2 and TRBJ2-7; tentative D call: TRBD2 (5 bases). The germline CDR1 and CDR2 sequences are SGHAT and FQNNGV. V was cut by 6 bases and J by 1 base, with 13 bases left in between. This CDR3 has 14 residues. Full variable domain (rest looked up from reference TRBV11-2 and TRBJ2-7): EAGVAQSPRYKIIEKRQSVAFWCNPISGHATLYWYQQILGQGPKLLIQFQNNGVVDDSQLPKDRFSAERLKGVDSTLKIQPAKLEDSAVYLCASRMERRSYEQYFGPGTRLTVT.

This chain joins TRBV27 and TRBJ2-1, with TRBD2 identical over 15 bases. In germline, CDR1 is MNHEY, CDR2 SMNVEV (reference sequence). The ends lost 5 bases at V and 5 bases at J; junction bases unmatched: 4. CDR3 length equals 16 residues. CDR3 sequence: CASSLRTSGRDNEQFF. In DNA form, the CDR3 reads TGTGCCAGCAGTCTAAGGACTAGCGGGAGGGACAATGAGCAGTTCTTC.

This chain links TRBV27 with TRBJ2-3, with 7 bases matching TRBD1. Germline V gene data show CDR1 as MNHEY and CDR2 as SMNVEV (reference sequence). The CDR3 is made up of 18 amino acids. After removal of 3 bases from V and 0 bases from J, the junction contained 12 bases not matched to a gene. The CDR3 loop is CASSFLLTGWKSTDTQYF. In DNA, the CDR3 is TGTGCCAGCAGTTTCCTTTTGACAGGGTGGAAGAGCACAGATACGCAGTATTTT.

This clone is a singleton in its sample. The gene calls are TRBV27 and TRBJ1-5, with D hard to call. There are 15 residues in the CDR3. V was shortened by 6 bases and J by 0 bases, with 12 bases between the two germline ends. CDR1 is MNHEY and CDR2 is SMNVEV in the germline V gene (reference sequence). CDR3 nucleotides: TGTGCCAGCAGAGGGAACAGCTATAGCAATCAGCCCCAGCATTTT. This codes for CASRGNSYSNQPQHF.

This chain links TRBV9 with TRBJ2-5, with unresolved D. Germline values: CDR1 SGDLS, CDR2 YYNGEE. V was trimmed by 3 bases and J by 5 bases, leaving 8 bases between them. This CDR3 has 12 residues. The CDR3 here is CASSGPEETQYF. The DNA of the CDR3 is TGTGCCAGCAGCGGCCCCGAGGAGACCCAGTACTTC.

The CDR3 coding sequence is TGTGCCAGCAGCCAGGGGCTCGGAGTCTGGGGGACCCAGTACTTC. Translated, it gives CASSQGLGVWGTQYF. The rearrangement links TRBV14 to TRBJ2-5; the D gene is possibly TRBD1 (5 bases). From germline, CDR1 is SGHDN and CDR2 FVKESK. V was cut by 3 bases and J by 7 bases, with 18 bases left in between. The CDR3 sequence is 15 residues long.

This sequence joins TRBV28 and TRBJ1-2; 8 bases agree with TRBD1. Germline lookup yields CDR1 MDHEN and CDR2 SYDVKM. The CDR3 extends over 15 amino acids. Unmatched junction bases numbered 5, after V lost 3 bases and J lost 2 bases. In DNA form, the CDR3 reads TGTGCCAGCAGTTTTCCTGGACAGGGAAACTATGGCTACACCTTC. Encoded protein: CASSFPGQGNYGYTF.

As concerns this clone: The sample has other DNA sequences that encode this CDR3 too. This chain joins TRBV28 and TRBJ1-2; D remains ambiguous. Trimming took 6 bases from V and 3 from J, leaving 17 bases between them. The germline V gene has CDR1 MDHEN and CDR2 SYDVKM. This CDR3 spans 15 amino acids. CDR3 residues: CASSPRATVYYGYTF. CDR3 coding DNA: TGTGCCAGCAGCCCGAGAGCGACCGTTTACTATGGCTACACCTTC.

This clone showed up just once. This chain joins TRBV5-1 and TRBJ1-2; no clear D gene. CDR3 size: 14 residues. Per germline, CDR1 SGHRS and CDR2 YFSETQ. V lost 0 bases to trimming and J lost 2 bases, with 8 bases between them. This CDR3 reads CASSLVADNYGYTF. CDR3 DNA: TGCGCCAGCAGCTTGGTCGCAGACAACTATGGCTACACCTTC.

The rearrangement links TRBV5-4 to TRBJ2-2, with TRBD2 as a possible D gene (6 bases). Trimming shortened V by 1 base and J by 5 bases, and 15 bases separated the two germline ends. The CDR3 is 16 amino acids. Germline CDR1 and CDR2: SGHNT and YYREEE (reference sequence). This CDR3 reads CASSLRRERPTGELFF. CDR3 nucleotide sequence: TGTGCCAGCAGCTTGCGACGGGAGCGCCCGACCGGGGAGCTGTTTTTT.

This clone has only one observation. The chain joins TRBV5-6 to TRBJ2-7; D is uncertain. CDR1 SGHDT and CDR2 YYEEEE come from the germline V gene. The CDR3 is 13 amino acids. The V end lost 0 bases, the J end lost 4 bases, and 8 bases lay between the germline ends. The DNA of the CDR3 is TGTGCCAGCAGCTTGGGGAGCTGGTACGAGCAGTACTTC. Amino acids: CASSLGSWYEQYF.